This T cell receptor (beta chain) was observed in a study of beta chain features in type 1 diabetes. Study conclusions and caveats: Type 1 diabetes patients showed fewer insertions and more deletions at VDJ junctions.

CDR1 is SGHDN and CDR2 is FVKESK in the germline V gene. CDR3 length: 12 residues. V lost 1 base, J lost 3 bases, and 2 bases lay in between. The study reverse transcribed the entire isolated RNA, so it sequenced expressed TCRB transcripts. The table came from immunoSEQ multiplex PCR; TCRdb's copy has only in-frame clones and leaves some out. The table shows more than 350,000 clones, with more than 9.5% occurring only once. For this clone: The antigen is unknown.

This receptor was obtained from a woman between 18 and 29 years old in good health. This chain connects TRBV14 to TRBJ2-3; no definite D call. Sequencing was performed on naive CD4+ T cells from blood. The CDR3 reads CASSQATDTQYF. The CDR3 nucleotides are TGTGCCAGCAGCCAAGCGACAGATACGCAGTATTTT.